Below are 6 T cell receptor beta chains sequenced from a single sample in a study of tumor-infiltrating lymphocytes in primary liver carcinoma. The input was 450 to 500 ng total RNA; TCR beta cDNA was made from it with a constant-region primer. TCR beta libraries came from three nested multiplex PCR rounds using slightly modified ARM-PCR. TRBV1-TRBV30 forward primers paired with a C-beta reverse primer were used in the first two PCR rounds, which ran about 11 cycles each. TCRdb fed the multiplex PCR reads into MiXCR, producing one record per CDR3 protein. Of fewer than 350,000 distinct CDR3 sequences in the sample, roughly two thirds are singletons; the top ten hold roughly 9%. Germline DNA was also extracted, and blood RNA was taken from unsorted whole blood. The sequenced sample was peripheral blood. These receptors were obtained from a man between 35 and 55 years old with primary liver carcinoma and hepatitis B virus infection.

The rearrangement uses TRBV28 and TRBJ1-2; a possible D gene is TRBD1 (5 bases). CDR3 length: 16 residues. Germline loops: CDR1 MDHEN, CDR2 SYDVKM. Between the trimmed V and J ends, which lost 7 bases and 10 bases, there was a span of 28 bases. The CDR3 sequence: CASIYQGVTGIRDYTF. The DNA for the CDR3 is TGTGCCAGCATTTACCAAGGGGTCACCGGAATACGGGACTACACCTTC.

Comments on this clonotype: At one of its ends the junction is not consistent with the germline gene, which may arise from a read error. This rearrangement joins TRBV7-8 to TRBJ2-7; 9 bases fit TRBD1. CDR3 length equals 15 residues. Looked up from germline, CDR1 is SGHVS and CDR2 is FQNEAQ. CDR3 DNA sequence: TGTACCAGCAGCCAACCCGGGACAGGGAAAACCGAGCAGTACTTC. Translation: CTSSQPGTGKTEQYF.

This clonotype has a count of ten or more. V gene TRBV4-2 combines with J gene TRBJ1-4; no clear D. V lost 5 bases and J lost 8, with 6 bases in between. The germline V gene has CDR1 LGHNA and CDR2 YNFKEQ. This CDR3 spans 11 amino acids. The DNA of the CDR3 is TGTGCCAGCAGCTTAGGGGAAAAACTGTTTTTT. Amino acids: CASSLGEKLFF.

This clonotype is a singleton in its sample. This chain joins TRBV7-8 and TRBJ2-7; tentatively, D is TRBD1 or TRBD2 (5 bases each). Germline CDR1 and CDR2: SGHVS and FQNEAQ. Between the trimmed V and J ends, which lost 5 bases and 4 bases, there was a span of 15 bases. This CDR3 spans 14 amino acids. The CDR3, as DNA: TGTGCCAGCAGCCGTGGAGGACAATGTTACGAGCAGTACTTC. Translated, it gives CASSRGGQCYEQYF. Filled out from reference TRBV7-8 and TRBJ2-7, the complete variable domain reads GAGVSQSPRYKVAKRGQDVALRCDPISGHVSLFWYQQALGQGPEFLTYFQNEAQLDKSGLPSDRFFAERPEGSVSTLKIQRTQQEDSAVYLCASSRGGQCYEQYFGPGTRLTVT.

A note on this clonotype: One end of the junction varies from germline; a read error may be responsible. The chain recombines TRBV4-3 with TRBJ2-1; 14 bases are shared with TRBD2. The CDR3 is made up of 18 amino acids. Germline V gene lookup returns CDR1 LGHNA and CDR2 YSLEER. CDR3 sequence (DNA): TGCGCCAGCAGCCGTCAGACTAGCGGGAGGGATTCCTACAATGGGCAGTTCTTC. Amino acid sequence: CASSRQTSGRDSYNGQFF.

The chain couples TRBV13 to TRBJ2-3, with D perhaps being TRBD1 or TRBD2 (5 bases each). Germline V lookup: CDR1 PRHDT, CDR2 FYEKMQ (reference sequence). V was cut by 5 bases and J by 7 bases, with 22 bases left in between. The CDR3 runs 16 residues. CDR3 amino acids: CASSQGDGRWANTQYF. CDR3 DNA sequence: TGTGCCAGCAGCCAGGGAGACGGTCGATGGGCAAATACGCAGTATTTT.